The 14 T cell receptor beta chains in this list originate from one sample, sequenced in a study of OX40 agonist ivuxolimab in advanced cancers. Libraries were prepared by immunoSEQ multiplex PCR; TCRdb keeps only in-frame clonotypes and omits some of them. The table lists tens of thousands of clones, over 70% of them singletons, with around 5% in the top ten. This material consisted of CD4+ or CD8+ T cells sorted from blood, taken in a trial of the OX40 agonist ivuxolimab. Source of these receptors: an adult with an advanced solid tumor such as melanoma, head and neck, liver or kidney cancer.

This clone was counted between two and nine times. The chain carries TRBV7-2 and TRBJ2-7; D possibly uses TRBD1 or TRBD2 (5 bases each). CDR3 length equals 15 residues. The germline gives CDR1 SGHTA, CDR2 FQGNSA. V lost 2 bases and J 2 bases, leaving 13 bases between the germline ends. The CDR3: CASSLRGERAYEQYF. The DNA for the CDR3 is TGTGCCAGCAGCTTAAGAGGGGAGAGGGCCTACGAGCAGTACTTC.

The rearrangement joins TRBV7-7 to TRBJ2-3, with 14 positions matching TRBD2. This CDR3 has 15 residues. The J segment lost 4 bases and the V segment lost 5 bases, leaving 2 bases of the junction unmatched. Germline V gives CDR1 SSHAT, CDR2 FNYEAQ (reference sequence). In DNA, the CDR3 is TGTGCCAGCAGCCTGGGACTAGCGGGAGCAGATACGCAGTATTTT. Translated: CASSLGLAGADTQYF. Filled out from reference TRBV7-7 and TRBJ2-3, the complete variable domain reads GAGVSQSPRYKVTKRGQDVTLRCDPISSHATLYWYQQALGQGPEFLTYFNYEAQPDKSGLPSDRFSAERPEGSISTLTIQRTEQRDSAMYRCASSLGLAGADTQYFGPGTRLTVL.

The table lists this clone with many counts. The chain joins TRBV10-2 to TRBJ2-2; D could derive from TRBD1 or TRBD2 (5 bases each). Germline V gene lookup returns CDR1 WSHSY and CDR2 SAAADI. V shed 2 bases and J shed 7 bases, with 14 bases lying between them. The CDR3 is 15 amino acids. In nucleotides, the CDR3 is TGCGCCAGCAGTGAGCGTCCTGGGGCGGGCGGGGAGCTGTTTTTT. Its translation: CASSERPGAGGELFF.

V is TRBV19 and J is TRBJ2-2; the D call may be TRBD1 or TRBD2 (5 bases each). The V end was cut by 2 bases, the J end by 6 bases, with 13 bases between. The CDR3 spans 15 residues. Looked up from germline, CDR1 is LNHDA and CDR2 is SQIVND (reference sequence). The CDR3 DNA reads TGTGCCAGTAGTATAATAACGGGGACGGCCGGGGAGCTGTTTTTT. It translates to CASSIITGTAGELFF.

The CDR3 nucleotides are TGTGCCAGCAGCCACGGGGGAGTTGATACCTACGAGCAGTACTTC. Translating gives CASSHGGVDTYEQYF. The genes are TRBV5-5 and TRBJ2-7; TRBD2 is a possible D gene (6 bases). The V gene lost 4 bases and the J gene lost 2 bases, with 16 bases spanning the gap. The CDR3 contains 15 residues. Germline CDR1 and CDR2: SGHKS and YYEKEE (reference sequence).

V and J are TRBV7-3 and TRBJ2-7, with D tentatively TRBD2 (7 bases). V was cut by 1 base and J by 7 bases, with 17 bases left in between. Germline lookup yields CDR1 SGHTA and CDR2 FQGTGA. There are 15 residues in the CDR3. The CDR3 nucleotides read TGTGCCAGCAGCTTAAGCGGGGGCACAGCCAGAGAGCAGTACTTC. This sequence encodes CASSLSGGTAREQYF.

The rearrangement uses TRBV30 and TRBJ1-2; 8 bases are shared with TRBD1. The junction had 10 bases not matched to a gene; V was cut back by 5 bases and J by 5 bases. Germline lookup yields CDR1 GTSNPN and CDR2 SVGIG (reference sequence). This CDR3 has 14 residues. DNA of the CDR3: TGTGCCTGGGAAAACAGGGGGGGCAAGTATGGCTACACCTTC. Residues: CAWENRGGKYGYTF.

The J gene is TRBJ1-5, the V gene TRBV7-9; D remains ambiguous. Germline V CDR1 and CDR2: SEHNR, FQNEAQ (reference sequence). Trimming shortened V by 1 base and J by 9 bases, and 7 bases separated the two germline ends. CDR3 length equals 12 residues. The CDR3 sequence: CASSLEGGPQHF. CDR3 sequence (DNA): TGTGCCAGCAGCTTAGAGGGAGGGCCCCAGCATTTT.

The V gene is TRBV5-1, the J gene TRBJ2-3; 12 bases align to TRBD2. CDR3 length: 17 residues. After removal of 4 bases from V and 2 bases from J, the junction contained 8 bases not matched to a gene. Per germline, CDR1 SGHRS and CDR2 YFSETQ. Here the CDR3 reads CASSQVPSGGATDTQYF. The CDR3 region has the DNA TGCGCCAGCAGCCAAGTCCCTAGCGGGGGGGCCACAGATACGCAGTATTTT.

J is TRBJ2-3 and V is TRBV19, with 8 bases identical to TRBD1. The CDR3 runs 14 residues. In germline, CDR1 is LNHDA, CDR2 SQIVND (reference sequence). V shed 3 bases and J 7 bases; nucleotides not matched to a gene: 6. DNA of the CDR3: TGTGCCAGTAGTATGAGCAACAGGGGGAATACGCAGTATTTT. Translation: CASSMSNRGNTQYF. Supplemented by reference TRBV19 and TRBJ2-3, the full variable domain reads DGGITQSPKYLFRKEGQNVTLSCEQNLNHDAMYWYRQDPGQGLRLIYYSQIVNDFQKGDIAEGYSVSREKKESFPLTVTSAQKNPTAFYLCASSMSNRGNTQYFGPGTRLTVL.

The chain couples TRBV5-1 to TRBJ1-1; no clear D gene. The CDR3 spans 15 residues. V shed 4 bases and J shed 1 base, with 14 bases lying between them. Germline lookup yields CDR1 SGHRS and CDR2 YFSETQ. The CDR3 is CASSPGIVRNTEAFF. The CDR3 DNA is TGCGCCAGCAGCCCGGGAATAGTGAGGAACACTGAAGCTTTCTTT. Filled out from reference TRBV5-1 and TRBJ1-1, the complete variable domain reads KAGVTQTPRYLIKTRGQQVTLSCSPISGHRSVSWYQQTPGQGLQFLFEYFSETQRNKGNFPGRFSGRQFSNSRSEMNVSTLELGDSALYLCASSPGIVRNTEAFFGQGTRLTVV.

The chain uses TRBV19 and TRBJ1-4; maybe TRBD1 (5 bases). Germline CDR1 reads LNHDA; CDR2 reads SQIVND (reference sequence). The CDR3 is 14 residues long. V lost 7 bases and J 1 base, leaving 10 bases between the germline ends. The CDR3 protein is CASTVGQTNEKLFF. CDR3 coding DNA: TGTGCCAGTACCGTGGGGCAAACTAATGAAAAACTGTTTTTT.

The rearrangement links TRBV9 to TRBJ1-2; D is unresolved. The CDR3 covers 13 residues. Germline lookup yields CDR1 SGDLS and CDR2 YYNGEE. V was trimmed by 0 bases and J by 4 bases, leaving 7 bases between them. The CDR3 loop is CASSVDTSYGYTF. The DNA for the CDR3 is TGTGCCAGCAGCGTAGATACATCCTATGGCTACACCTTC.

V gene TRBV10-3 combines with J gene TRBJ1-2, with D unclear. In germline, CDR1 is ENHRY, CDR2 SYGVKD. This CDR3 contains 13 residues. Trimming took off 6 bases at V and 0 bases at J, with 8 bases between the two ends. The CDR3 is CAIRQDPNYGYTF. The CDR3 DNA is TGTGCCATCAGACAAGATCCTAACTATGGCTACACCTTC.